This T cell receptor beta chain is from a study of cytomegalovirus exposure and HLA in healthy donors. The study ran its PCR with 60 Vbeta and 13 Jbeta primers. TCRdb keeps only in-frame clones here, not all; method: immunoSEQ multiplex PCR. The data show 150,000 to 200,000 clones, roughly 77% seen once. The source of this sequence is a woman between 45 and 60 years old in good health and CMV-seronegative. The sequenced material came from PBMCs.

The CDR3 sequence: CASSPQGAQGYGYTF. CDR3 sequence (DNA): TGTGCCAGCAGTCCTCAGGGGGCCCAGGGCTATGGCTACACCTTC. The V call is TRBV27, the J call TRBJ1-2, with 8 bases aligning to TRBD1. Losses at the gene ends were 5 bases for V and 4 bases for J; bases not matched to a gene: 9. CDR1 MNHEY and CDR2 SMNVEV come from the germline V gene (reference sequence). The CDR3 contains 15 residues.